The 2 T cell receptor beta chains below come from one sample, sequenced in a study of blood T cell repertoires in COVID-19 (dated by TCRdb to 2020 to 2021). Receptors were amplified or captured by the immunoSEQ multiplex PCR assay. The table comes from immuneACCESS by way of TCRdb, which keeps in-frame sequences with V and J called. Part of the clones is missing from these tables; in studies checked, under half for an unresolved V gene and the rest for unknown reasons. The sample table holds more than 150,000 clones, of which more than 85% were seen once. The ten biggest clones cover less than 0.7% of the sample. Sequencing was carried out using peripheral blood. Source of these receptors: a man in his 60s with COVID-19, enrolled during active disease.

V is TRBV2 and J is TRBJ2-5; TRBD2 aligns across 13 bases. With V trimmed by 5 bases and J by 5 bases, 2 bases remained unmatched. CDR3 size: 14 residues. The germline CDR1 and CDR2 sequences are SNHLY and FYNNEI. For the CDR3, the DNA is TGTGCCAGCAGTCTGACTAGCGGGAGGGAGACCCAGTACTTC. It yields the protein CASSLTSGRETQYF.

The chain has TRBV4-2 and TRBJ2-1; D remains ambiguous. The CDR3 has 16 amino acids. Trimming removed 4 bases from V and 6 bases from J, with 19 bases in between. Germline V gene lookup returns CDR1 LGHNA and CDR2 YNFKEQ. CDR3 sequence: CASSPVSRSSSNEQFF. CDR3 DNA: TGTGCCAGCAGCCCAGTAAGCAGGTCAAGTTCCAATGAGCAGTTCTTC.